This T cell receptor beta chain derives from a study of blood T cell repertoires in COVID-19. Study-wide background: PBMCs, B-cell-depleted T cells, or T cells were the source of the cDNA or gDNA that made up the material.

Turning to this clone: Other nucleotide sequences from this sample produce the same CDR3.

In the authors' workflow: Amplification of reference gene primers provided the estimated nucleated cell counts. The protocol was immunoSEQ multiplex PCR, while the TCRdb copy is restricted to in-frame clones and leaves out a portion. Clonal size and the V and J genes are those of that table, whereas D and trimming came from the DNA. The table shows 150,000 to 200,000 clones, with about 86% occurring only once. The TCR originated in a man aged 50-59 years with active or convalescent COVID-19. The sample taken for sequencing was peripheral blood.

The CDR3 loop reads CASSLDRGGTGELFF. CDR3 coding DNA: TGTGCCAGCAGCTTAGACAGGGGTGGCACCGGGGAGCTGTTTTTT. V and J are TRBV7-6 and TRBJ2-2; 7 bases are a match to TRBD1. The CDR3 is 15 amino acids. The germline V gene has CDR1 SGHVS and CDR2 FNYEAQ. With 1 base clipped from V and 4 bases from J, the junction kept 3 bases outside the gene matches.